The rows below give T cell receptor beta chains drawn from one sample of a study of blood T cell repertoires in COVID-19. Produced via immunoSEQ multiplex PCR; TCRdb's table is partial and in-frame only. The top ten hold approximately 6% of the sample, which has under 250,000 clones, around 86% seen once. The sample comprised peripheral blood. These receptors came from a woman older than 75 with COVID-19, enrolled during active disease. CDR3s include the opening cysteine and the closing phenylalanine or tryptophan. A D gene is named only where the DNA matches it firmly. Not all rows give a size; the values are once, few, many and, for expanded clones, a class.

clone_size: NA; j_call: TRBJ1-6; d_call: TRBD1; v_call: TRBV30; cdr3_aa: CAWRRGTATTYNSPLHF; cdr3_nt: TGTGCCTGGAGGAGGGGGACAGCCACAACCTATAATTCACCCCTCCACTTT
clone_size: NA; j_call: TRBJ1-2; d_call: TRBD1; v_call: TRBV19; cdr3_aa: CASTTGQGAAYYGYTF; cdr3_nt: TGTGCCAGTACAACGGGACAGGGCGCCGCTTACTATGGCTACACCTTC
clone_size: NA; j_call: TRBJ1-5; d_call: NA; v_call: TRBV21-1; cdr3_aa: CASSTSFADRECDQPQHF; cdr3_nt: TGTGCCAGCAGCACCTCGTTTGCGGACAGGGAGTGTGATCAGCCCCAGCATTTT
clone_size: NA; j_call: TRBJ1-1; d_call: NA; v_call: TRBV19; cdr3_aa: CASRRAVFTEAFF; cdr3_nt: TGTGCCAGTAGGAGGGCAGTCTTCACTGAAGCTTTCTTT
clone_size: NA; j_call: TRBJ2-7; d_call: NA; v_call: TRBV2; cdr3_aa: CASKGVAEQYF; cdr3_nt: TGTGCCAGCAAGGGAGTCGCCGAGCAGTACTTC
clone_size: NA; j_call: TRBJ2-3; d_call: NA; v_call: TRBV2; cdr3_aa: CASSELADTQYF; cdr3_nt: TGTGCCAGCAGTGAACTCGCAGATACGCAGTATTTT
clone_size: NA; j_call: TRBJ2-7; d_call: NA; v_call: TRBV6-5; cdr3_aa: CASSSHGTEPFYEQYF; cdr3_nt: TGTGCCAGCAGTTCCCACGGGACTGAGCCTTTCTACGAGCAGTACTTC
clone_size: NA; j_call: TRBJ1-5; d_call: NA; v_call: TRBV10-3; cdr3_aa: CAIRDSDLGQPQHF; cdr3_nt: TGTGCCATCAGAGACAGTGATTTGGGTCAGCCCCAGCATTTT
clone_size: once; j_call: TRBJ2-6; d_call: TRBD2; v_call: TRBV10-2; cdr3_aa: CASSEAGGTSGANVLTF; cdr3_nt: TGCGCCAGCAGTGAGGCGGGGGGGACCTCTGGGGCCAACGTCCTGACTTTC
clone_size: NA; j_call: TRBJ2-3; d_call: NA; v_call: TRBV6-6; cdr3_aa: CASSFPSDTQYF; cdr3_nt: TGTGCCAGCAGTTTCCCCTCCGATACGCAGTATTTT
clone_size: once; j_call: TRBJ1-1; d_call: TRBD1; v_call: TRBV18; cdr3_aa: CASSSYGTGSEAFF; cdr3_nt: TGTGCCAGCTCATCCTACGGGACAGGGTCTGAAGCTTTCTTT
clone_size: NA; j_call: TRBJ1-2; d_call: NA; v_call: TRBV10-3; cdr3_aa: CAISESTQAYGYTF; cdr3_nt: TGTGCCATCAGTGAGTCGACGCAGGCCTATGGCTACACCTTC
clone_size: NA; j_call: TRBJ2-2; d_call: NA; v_call: TRBV11-3; cdr3_aa: CASSPRHSNTGELFF; cdr3_nt: TGTGCCAGCAGCCCGCGTCACTCGAACACCGGGGAGCTGTTTTTT
clone_size: NA; j_call: TRBJ2-3; d_call: TRBD2; v_call: TRBV19; cdr3_aa: CASSIGTSGASTDTQYF; cdr3_nt: TGTGCCAGTAGTATTGGAACTAGCGGGGCTAGCACAGATACGCAGTATTTT
clone_size: NA; j_call: TRBJ2-3; d_call: TRBD2; v_call: TRBV24-1; cdr3_aa: CATSDGTSGGSTDTQYF; cdr3_nt: TGTGCCACCAGTGATGGGACTAGCGGGGGTAGCACAGATACGCAGTATTTT
clone_size: NA; j_call: TRBJ1-1; d_call: NA; v_call: TRBV9; cdr3_aa: CASSAGHRGNTEAFF; cdr3_nt: TGTGCCAGCAGCGCGGGACACCGGGGAAACACTGAAGCTTTCTTT
clone_size: once; j_call: TRBJ1-2; d_call: TRBD1; v_call: TRBV7-8; cdr3_aa: CASSPVQGAGYGYTF; cdr3_nt: TGTGCCAGCAGCCCGGTACAGGGGGCGGGCTATGGCTACACCTTC
clone_size: once; j_call: TRBJ1-2; d_call: TRBD1; v_call: TRBV3-1/TRBV3-2; cdr3_aa: CASKQSGTGDGYTF; cdr3_nt: TGTGCCAGCAAACAATCCGGGACAGGGGATGGCTACACCTTC
clone_size: NA; j_call: TRBJ1-1; d_call: NA; v_call: TRBV5-1; cdr3_aa: CASRADVEVNTEAFF; cdr3_nt: TGCGCCAGCAGAGCGGACGTGGAGGTGAACACTGAAGCTTTCTTT
clone_size: NA; j_call: TRBJ1-5; d_call: NA; v_call: TRBV10-3; cdr3_aa: CAISESGRPQHF; cdr3_nt: TGTGCCATCAGTGAGTCTGGGAGGCCCCAGCATTTT
clone_size: NA; j_call: TRBJ1-4; d_call: NA; v_call: TRBV18; cdr3_aa: CASSPRTSATNEKLFF; cdr3_nt: TGTGCCAGCTCACCGCGTACCAGCGCAACTAATGAAAAACTGTTTTTT
clone_size: NA; j_call: TRBJ1-2; d_call: NA; v_call: TRBV6-5; cdr3_aa: CAGTTVRAGNDGYTF; cdr3_nt: TGTGCCGGCACAACAGTTCGGGCAGGGAATGATGGCTACACCTTC
clone_size: NA; j_call: TRBJ2-1; d_call: NA; v_call: TRBV7-6; cdr3_aa: CASSLVVYEQFF; cdr3_nt: TGTGCCAGCAGCTTAGTAGTGTATGAGCAGTTCTTC
clone_size: few; j_call: TRBJ2-7; d_call: TRBD1; v_call: TRBV27; cdr3_aa: CASSLRDRGIYEQYF; cdr3_nt: TGTGCCAGCAGTCTCCGGGACAGGGGGATCTACGAGCAGTACTTC
clone_size: NA; j_call: TRBJ2-2; d_call: TRBD2; v_call: TRBV27; cdr3_aa: CASSLAGGLTGELFF; cdr3_nt: TGTGCCAGCAGTTTAGCGGGGGGCCTCACCGGGGAGCTGTTTTTT
clone_size: NA; j_call: TRBJ2-6; d_call: NA; v_call: TRBV5-1; cdr3_aa: CASSLADGPGANVLTF; cdr3_nt: TGCGCCAGCAGCTTGGCCGATGGGCCTGGGGCCAACGTCCTGACTTTC
clone_size: NA; j_call: TRBJ2-5; d_call: NA; v_call: TRBV12-3/TRBV12-4; cdr3_aa: CASSRQKETQYF; cdr3_nt: TGTGCCAGCAGTCGTCAGAAAGAGACCCAGTACTTC
clone_size: NA; j_call: TRBJ1-2; d_call: TRBD1; v_call: TRBV18; cdr3_aa: CASSPQSLGQGPNYTF; cdr3_nt: TGTGCCAGCTCACCTCAATCCCTGGGACAGGGACCTAACTACACCTTC
clone_size: few; j_call: TRBJ2-7; d_call: TRBD1; v_call: TRBV12-3/TRBV12-4; cdr3_aa: CATQGTGVSEQYF; cdr3_nt: TGTGCCACCCAAGGGACAGGAGTGAGCGAGCAGTACTTC
clone_size: NA; j_call: TRBJ1-2; d_call: TRBD1; v_call: TRBV7-2; cdr3_aa: CASSFTAGGQGYTF; cdr3_nt: TGTGCCAGCAGCTTTACGGCAGGGGGACAAGGCTACACCTTC
clone_size: NA; j_call: TRBJ2-3; d_call: TRBD2; v_call: TRBV4-2; cdr3_aa: CASSQAGTNVDTQYF; cdr3_nt: TGTGCCAGCAGCCAAGCGGGGACTAACGTAGATACGCAGTATTTT
clone_size: few; j_call: TRBJ1-2; d_call: NA; v_call: TRBV28; cdr3_aa: CASTGRASNYGYTF; cdr3_nt: TGTGCCAGCACTGGCAGGGCCTCTAACTATGGCTACACCTTC
clone_size: NA; j_call: TRBJ1-1; d_call: NA; v_call: TRBV4-1; cdr3_aa: CASSYYYTSSNTEAFF; cdr3_nt: TGCGCCAGCAGCTACTACTACACATCATCGAACACTGAAGCTTTCTTT
clone_size: NA; j_call: TRBJ1-5; d_call: NA; v_call: TRBV6-2/TRBV6-3; cdr3_aa: CASSYLGNQPQHF; cdr3_nt: TGTGCCAGCAGTTACCTTGGCAATCAGCCCCAGCATTTT
clone_size: NA; j_call: TRBJ1-3; d_call: TRBD1; v_call: TRBV28; cdr3_aa: CASSRQGARGNTIYF; cdr3_nt: TGTGCCAGCAGTCGACAGGGGGCTAGGGGAAACACCATATATTTT
clone_size: NA; j_call: TRBJ2-1; d_call: TRBD2; v_call: TRBV28; cdr3_aa: CASSSGTSGGLSYNEQFF; cdr3_nt: TGTGCCAGCAGCTCCGGGACTAGCGGGGGCCTCTCCTACAATGAGCAGTTCTTC
clone_size: few; j_call: TRBJ1-2; d_call: NA; v_call: TRBV6-5; cdr3_aa: CASTQPQGNYGYTF; cdr3_nt: TGTGCCAGCACCCAACCACAGGGAAACTATGGCTACACCTTC
clone_size: NA; j_call: TRBJ1-2; d_call: NA; v_call: TRBV5-1; cdr3_aa: CASSLRTDRLDGYTF; cdr3_nt: TGCGCCAGCAGCCTACGGACAGATCGTCTGGATGGCTACACCTTC
clone_size: once; j_call: TRBJ1-5; d_call: NA; v_call: TRBV6-2/TRBV6-3; cdr3_aa: CASSPVRGLVNQPQHF; cdr3_nt: TGTGCCAGCAGCCCCGTAAGGGGCCTGGTCAATCAGCCCCAGCATTTT
clone_size: few; j_call: TRBJ1-1; d_call: NA; v_call: TRBV28; cdr3_aa: CASSPSKGVNTEAFF; cdr3_nt: TGTGCCAGCAGTCCTTCTAAAGGGGTGAACACTGAAGCTTTCTTT
clone_size: NA; j_call: TRBJ2-1; d_call: TRBD2; v_call: TRBV28; cdr3_aa: CASTSGYNEQFF; cdr3_nt: TGTGCCAGCACTAGCGGGTACAATGAGCAGTTCTTC
clone_size: NA; j_call: TRBJ1-1; d_call: NA; v_call: TRBV5-1; cdr3_aa: CASSLAGGVRTEAFF; cdr3_nt: TGCGCCAGCAGCTTGGCCGGAGGGGTTAGAACTGAAGCTTTCTTT